The rows below give T cell receptor beta chains drawn from one sample of a study of blood T cell repertoires in COVID-19. Sequencing was performed with immunoSEQ multiplex PCR; in TCRdb, only in-frame clones are kept and a portion is missing. The sample carries approximately 100,000 clones, roughly 92% recorded once. Sequencing was done on a sample of peripheral blood. These receptors were obtained from a man between 70 and 80 years old with acute or convalescent COVID-19. CDR3s include the opening cysteine and the closing phenylalanine or tryptophan. D genes are given only for firm matches. Size tells how often a clone was seen (once, few, many) or the class of an expanded clone, and some rows leave it out.

>TRBJ1-5|TRBV2|-|-
CASKISPNDNQPQHF
TGTGCCAGCAAAATAAGCCCCAACGACAATCAGCCCCAGCATTTT
>TRBJ2-4|TRBV6-5|-|-
CASSYSGGTLRIQYF
TGTGCCAGCAGTTACTCTGGGGGGACCTTACGCATTCAGTACTTC
>TRBJ2-7|TRBV3-1/TRBV3-2|-|-
CASSQDNSGEQYF
TGTGCCAGCAGCCAAGATAACTCGGGCGAGCAGTACTTC
>TRBJ2-7|TRBV27|-|TRBD2
CASSLGREASYEQYF
TGTGCCAGCAGTTTGGGGCGGGAGGCCTCCTACGAGCAGTACTTC
>TRBJ1-5|TRBV2|few|-
CASSPNPSGQHF
TGTGCCAGCAGCCCTAACCCTTCCGGCCAGCATTTT
>TRBJ2-5|TRBV3-1/TRBV3-2|once|TRBD1
CASSDGQKGAEETQYF
TGTGCCAGCAGCGATGGACAGAAGGGGGCCGAAGAGACCCAGTACTTC
>TRBJ1-5|TRBV28|-|TRBD1
CASTRGGTGPNQPQHF
TGTGCCAGCACGAGGGGGGGGACAGGGCCAAATCAGCCCCAGCATTTT
>TRBJ1-2|TRBV2|-|-
CASSDGVNYGYTF
TGTGCCAGCAGTGACGGGGTTAACTATGGCTACACCTTC
>TRBJ2-1|TRBV6-6|-|TRBD2
CASRHSSGPYNEQFF
TGTGCCAGCAGACACTCTAGCGGACCGTACAATGAGCAGTTCTTC
>TRBJ1-2|TRBV6-2/TRBV6-3|-|-
CASSYPRTANYGYTF
TGTGCCAGCAGTTACCCCCGGACAGCTAACTATGGCTACACCTTC
>TRBJ1-4|TRBV5-8|-|TRBD1
CASSHGTGGAGEKLFF
TGTGCCAGCAGCCACGGGACAGGGGGCGCTGGGGAAAAACTGTTTTTT
>TRBJ1-5|TRBV30|once|TRBD1
CAWSGTGGKGNQPQHF
TGTGCCTGGAGTGGTACAGGGGGAAAGGGCAATCAGCCCCAGCATTTT
>TRBJ2-3|TRBV11-3|-|-
CASSFSRGATDTQYF
TGTGCCAGCAGCTTTTCCCGGGGGGCCACAGATACGCAGTATTTT
>TRBJ2-2|TRBV5-4|once|-
CASSFLPTGELFF
TGTGCCAGCAGCTTTCTTCCCACCGGGGAGCTGTTTTTT
>TRBJ1-2|TRBV6-6|-|TRBD1
CASSYGTGGYGYTF
TGTGCCAGCAGTTACGGGACAGGGGGGTATGGCTACACCTTC
>TRBJ2-5|TRBV18|once|TRBD2
CASSPPSTVASGQETQYF
TGTGCCAGCTCACCCCCCAGCACCGTGGCTAGCGGACAAGAGACCCAGTACTTC
>TRBJ2-3|TRBV5-5|-|-
CASSRSRGADTQYF
TGTGCCAGCAGCCGTAGTAGGGGCGCAGATACGCAGTATTTT
>TRBJ2-6|TRBV27|-|-
CASTLSQGKSGANVLTF
TGTGCCAGCACCCTGTCACAGGGTAAATCTGGGGCCAACGTCCTGACTTTC
>TRBJ2-3|TRBV24-1|-|TRBD2
CATSDASGRTDTQYF
TGTGCCACCAGTGATGCTAGCGGGAGGACAGATACGCAGTATTTT
>TRBJ2-5|TRBV7-8|-|-
CASSLFGEQETQYF
TGTGCCAGCAGCTTATTCGGGGAACAAGAGACCCAGTACTTC
>TRBJ2-2|TRBV6-5|few|TRBD1
CASSYGHRGGELFF
TGTGCCAGCAGTTACGGGCACAGGGGCGGGGAGCTGTTTTTT
>TRBJ1-1|TRBV5-4|-|TRBD1
CASSSRQGPTEAFF
TGTGCCAGCAGCTCCCGACAGGGTCCCACTGAAGCTTTCTTT
>TRBJ2-3|TRBV7-9|-|-
CASSLYRNTQYF
TGTGCCAGCAGCTTATACAGGAATACGCAGTATTTT
>TRBJ2-5|TRBV6-5|-|-
CASSPGVRETQYF
TGTGCCAGCAGCCCGGGAGTCAGGGAGACCCAGTACTTC
>TRBJ1-2|TRBV4-1|-|TRBD1
CASSHPDRHYGYTF
TGCGCCAGCAGCCATCCGGACAGGCACTATGGCTACACCTTC
>TRBJ1-4|TRBV19|-|-
CASSLDILREKLFF
TGTGCCAGTAGTCTCGACATCCTGCGTGAAAAACTGTTTTTT
>TRBJ1-1|TRBV19|-|-
CASSIGWRMNTEAFF
TGTGCCAGTAGTATAGGGTGGAGAATGAACACTGAAGCTTTCTTT
>TRBJ1-1|TRBV12-3/TRBV12-4|-|-
CASSYSTGEAFF
TGTGCCAGCAGCTATTCCACGGGTGAAGCTTTCTTT
>TRBJ2-2|TRBV3-1/TRBV3-2|-|TRBD2
CASSPIWTSGGYTGELFF
TGTGCCAGCAGCCCAATTTGGACTAGCGGGGGCTACACCGGGGAGCTGTTTTTT
>TRBJ2-3|TRBV3-1/TRBV3-2|once|-
CASSQASVTDTQYF
TGTGCCAGCAGCCAGGCTAGTGTCACAGATACGCAGTATTTT
>TRBJ1-1|TRBV7-9|-|TRBD1
CASSLKGTGNTEAFF
TGTGCCAGCAGCTTAAAAGGGACAGGGAACACTGAAGCTTTCTTT
>TRBJ1-1|TRBV14|-|-
CASSQYSGTEAFF
TGTGCCAGCAGCCAATACAGCGGCACTGAAGCTTTCTTT
>TRBJ1-5|TRBV12-5|-|-
CASANLRSGGDQPQHF
TGTGCTAGTGCCAACCTCCGATCCGGGGGGGATCAGCCCCAGCATTTT
>TRBJ2-3|TRBV7-2|-|TRBD2
CASSKRTSGRTDTQYF
TGTGCCAGCAGCAAAAGGACTAGCGGGAGGACAGATACGCAGTATTTT
>TRBJ1-1|TRBV18|-|-
CASSPRGENTEAFF
TGTGCCAGCTCACCACGGGGCGAGAACACTGAAGCTTTCTTT
>TRBJ1-5|TRBV28|-|-
CASRPGQYNQPQHF
TGTGCCAGCAGGCCCGGACAGTACAATCAGCCCCAGCATTTT
>TRBJ1-1|TRBV4-1|-|-
CASSQDRGAEAFF
TGCGCCAGCAGCCAAGATAGGGGCGCTGAAGCTTTCTTT
>TRBJ2-3|TRBV9|-|-
CASSVEYPSDTQYF
TGTGCCAGCAGCGTAGAATATCCTTCAGATACGCAGTATTTT
>TRBJ2-7|TRBV2|-|-
CASIGDLSSYEQYF
TGTGCCAGCATAGGGGACTTGTCCTCCTACGAGCAGTACTTC
>TRBJ1-2|TRBV19|once|TRBD1
CASSRDRANYGYTF
TGTGCCAGTTCACGGGACAGGGCGAACTATGGCTACACCTTC
>TRBJ1-2|TRBV7-2|-|TRBD1
CASSPQQGARGYTF
TGTGCCAGCAGCCCTCAGCAGGGGGCGCGTGGCTACACCTTC
>TRBJ1-1|TRBV6-2/TRBV6-3|-|TRBD1
CASSRHQGAVTEAFF
TGTGCCAGCAGTCGCCATCAGGGGGCTGTCACTGAAGCTTTCTTT
>TRBJ1-3|TRBV5-1|-|-
CASSADNFSGNTIYF
TGCGCCAGCAGCGCGGACAACTTCTCTGGAAACACCATATATTTT
>TRBJ2-7|TRBV19|-|TRBD1
CASSIGDRGYEQYF
TGTGCCAGTAGTATAGGGGACAGGGGTTACGAGCAGTACTTC
>TRBJ1-5|TRBV19|-|-
CASSMTSTGINQPQHF
TGTGCCAGTAGTATGACATCGACAGGAATCAATCAGCCCCAGCATTTT
>TRBJ1-1|TRBV7-2|-|-
CASSRGISTEAFF
TGTGCCAGCAGCCGGGGGATTAGCACTGAAGCTTTCTTT
>TRBJ2-6|TRBV4-1|-|-
CASSQVYSGANVLTF
TGCGCCAGCAGCCAAGTGTACTCTGGGGCCAACGTCCTGACTTTC
>TRBJ1-4|TRBV10-3|-|-
CAINRATNEKLFF
TGTGCCATCAACAGGGCAACTAATGAAAAACTGTTTTTT
>TRBJ2-5|TRBV11-1|once|-
CASSFGRETQYF
TGTGCCAGCAGCTTCGGTCGAGAGACCCAGTACTTC
>TRBJ1-5|TRBV6-2/TRBV6-3|-|-
CASSYKEARNQPQHF
TGTGCCAGCAGTTACAAGGAGGCAAGGAATCAGCCCCAGCATTTT
>TRBJ2-7|TRBV11-2|-|TRBD1
CASSPGGSTTYEQYF
TGTGCCAGCAGCCCAGGGGGCTCAACTACCTACGAGCAGTACTTC
>TRBJ2-2|TRBV2|-|-
CASSLMNTGELFF
TGTGCCAGCAGTTTAATGAACACCGGGGAGCTGTTTTTT
>TRBJ1-5|TRBV9|once|-
CASSVGGYNQPQHF
TGTGCCAGCAGCGTAGGAGGATACAATCAGCCCCAGCATTTT
>TRBJ2-3|TRBV5-1|-|TRBD1
CASSTGQGATDTQYF
TGCGCCAGCAGCACCGGACAGGGGGCAACAGATACGCAGTATTTT
>TRBJ2-2|TRBV9|-|-
CASSVTVKTNTGELFF
TGTGCCAGCAGCGTAACAGTTAAAACGAACACCGGGGAGCTGTTTTTT